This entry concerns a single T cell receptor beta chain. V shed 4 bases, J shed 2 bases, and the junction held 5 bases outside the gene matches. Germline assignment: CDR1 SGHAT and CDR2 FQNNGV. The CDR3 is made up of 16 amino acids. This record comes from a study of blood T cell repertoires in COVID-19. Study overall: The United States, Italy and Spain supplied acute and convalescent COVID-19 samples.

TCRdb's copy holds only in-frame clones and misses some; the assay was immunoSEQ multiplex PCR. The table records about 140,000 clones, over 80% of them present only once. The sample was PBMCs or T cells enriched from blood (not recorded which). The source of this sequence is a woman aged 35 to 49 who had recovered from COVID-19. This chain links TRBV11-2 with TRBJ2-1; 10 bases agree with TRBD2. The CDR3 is CASSSGSGRAYNEQFF. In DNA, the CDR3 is TGTGCCAGCAGCTCAGGGAGCGGGAGGGCCTACAATGAGCAGTTCTTC.